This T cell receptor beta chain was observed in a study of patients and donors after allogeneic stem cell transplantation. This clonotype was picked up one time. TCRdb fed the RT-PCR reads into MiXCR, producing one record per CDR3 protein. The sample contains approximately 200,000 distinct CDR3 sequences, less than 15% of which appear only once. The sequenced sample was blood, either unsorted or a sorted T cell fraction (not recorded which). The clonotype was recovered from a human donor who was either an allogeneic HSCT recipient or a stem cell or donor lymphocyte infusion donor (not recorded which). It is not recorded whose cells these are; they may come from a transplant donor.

The CDR3, as DNA: TGCGCCAGCAGCTCTAGGACAGCTTACAATGAGCAGTTCTTC. Amino acids: CASSSRTAYNEQFF. V gene TRBV5-1 combines with J gene TRBJ2-1; perhaps TRBD1 as D (6 bases). Between the trimmed V and J ends, which lost 3 bases and 4 bases, there was a span of 11 bases. CDR1 is SGHRS, CDR2 YFSETQ, per germline. The CDR3 has 14 residues.